A selection of T cell receptor beta chains follows, all from one sample in a study of OX40 agonist ivuxolimab in advanced cancers. Some clones are missing from TCRdb's copy, which holds only in-frame ones; the method was immunoSEQ multiplex PCR. The data hold tens of thousands of clones, with around 87% observed a single time. The input for sequencing was CD4+ or CD8+ T cells sorted from blood, taken in a trial of the OX40 agonist ivuxolimab. These receptors were taken from an adult with an advanced solid tumor such as melanoma, head and neck, liver or kidney cancer. Each CDR3 is given with its conserved first and last residue. The order of the fields is D gene, clone size, J gene, V gene, CDR3 DNA, CDR3 protein. The D gene is left open where the match is weak. Clone size is shown for a subset of rows, as once, few, many or a class of expanded clone.

D: NA
size: NA
J: TRBJ1-5
V: TRBV28
DNA: TGTGCCAGCAGTTTACCCCAGGGCCAGAGGCATTTT
CDR3: CASSLPQGQRHF

D: NA
size: NA
J: TRBJ2-1
V: TRBV10-3
DNA: TGTGCCATCAGTGAGTCTGGGGGGCGGTTCAATGAGCAGTTCTTC
CDR3: CAISESGGRFNEQFF

D: TRBD2
size: NA
J: TRBJ2-1
V: TRBV4-1
DNA: TGCGCCAGCAGAGCGGGGGGGCCTCTCTCTGAGCAGTTCTTC
CDR3: CASRAGGPLSEQFF

D: NA
size: NA
J: TRBJ1-2
V: TRBV7-2
DNA: TGTGCCAGCAGCCCCGGGGGGGGGAGTGGCTACACCTTC
CDR3: CASSPGGGSGYTF

D: TRBD2
size: few
J: TRBJ2-5
V: TRBV6-6
DNA: TGTGCCAGCAGGTCTCTAGCGGGGGCTCAAGAGACCCAGTACTTC
CDR3: CASRSLAGAQETQYF

D: TRBD1
size: NA
J: TRBJ1-2
V: TRBV6-7
DNA: TGTGCCAGCAGTCCTAAGGGGGCGCGGAACTATGGCTACACCTTC
CDR3: CASSPKGARNYGYTF

D: TRBD1
size: once
J: TRBJ1-1
V: TRBV5-4
DNA: TGTGCCAGCAGAAAGGACAGGGTGAACACTGAAGCTTTCTTT
CDR3: CASRKDRVNTEAFF

D: NA
size: NA
J: TRBJ1-2
V: TRBV6-1
DNA: TGTGCCAGCAGTGAAGCGCTCGGCCTGCGAGGCTACACCTTC
CDR3: CASSEALGLRGYTF

D: TRBD1
size: few
J: TRBJ1-1
V: TRBV2
DNA: TGTGCCAGCACCCAGGGGGCGAACACTGAAGCTTTCTTT
CDR3: CASTQGANTEAFF

D: TRBD1
size: NA
J: TRBJ2-3
V: TRBV10-1
DNA: TGCGCCAGCAGTCCACAGGGGCGAGTCACAGATACGCAGTATTTT
CDR3: CASSPQGRVTDTQYF

D: TRBD1
size: once
J: TRBJ2-7
V: TRBV28
DNA: TGTGCCAGCAGTCCAGGGGGAACTCCCTACGAGCAGTACTTC
CDR3: CASSPGGTPYEQYF

D: NA
size: NA
J: TRBJ1-2
V: TRBV25-1
DNA: TGTGCCAGCAGTGAAGAGGGGATTGGCTACACCTTC
CDR3: CASSEEGIGYTF

D: NA
size: NA
J: TRBJ2-5
V: TRBV19
DNA: TGTGCCAGTAGTATTGGGGTTCAAGAGACCCAGTACTTC
CDR3: CASSIGVQETQYF

D: NA
size: NA
J: TRBJ2-7
V: TRBV4-2
DNA: TGTGCCAGCAGCCAAGAGCTAGGTTTTCAGCGCTACGAGCAGTACTTC
CDR3: CASSQELGFQRYEQYF

D: NA
size: NA
J: TRBJ2-3
V: TRBV19
DNA: TGTGCCAGTAGTATCAGAGGGTCCACCACAGATACGCAGTATTTT
CDR3: CASSIRGSTTDTQYF

D: TRBD1
size: NA
J: TRBJ1-2
V: TRBV11-2
DNA: TGTGCCAGCAGCCCCGGTGGGATACAGGGGAACTATGGCTACACCTTC
CDR3: CASSPGGIQGNYGYTF

D: NA
size: NA
J: TRBJ1-4
V: TRBV5-4
DNA: TGTGCCAGCAGCCCCACATCGACAGATAATCCTGAAAAACTGTTTTTT
CDR3: CASSPTSTDNPEKLFF

D: NA
size: NA
J: TRBJ2-3
V: TRBV18
DNA: TGTGCCAGCTCACAGACTTGGGGGGCCACAGATACGCAGTATTTT
CDR3: CASSQTWGATDTQYF

D: NA
size: NA
J: TRBJ2-5
V: TRBV7-8
DNA: TGTGCCAGCAGCCCCGGGGGCAAAGAGACCCAGTACTTC
CDR3: CASSPGGKETQYF

D: TRBD1
size: NA
J: TRBJ2-7
V: TRBV6-5
DNA: TGTGCCAGCAGCTCAGACAGGGTGACCTACGAGCAGTACTTC
CDR3: CASSSDRVTYEQYF

D: NA
size: NA
J: TRBJ2-7
V: TRBV19
DNA: TGTGCCAGTAGTATTTCAGGGTATGGATCGCAGTACTTC
CDR3: CASSISGYGSQYF

D: NA
size: NA
J: TRBJ2-1
V: TRBV6-1
DNA: TGTGCCAGCAGTGCAAGTGGACGGACCTCCTACAATGAGCAGTTCTTC
CDR3: CASSASGRTSYNEQFF

D: TRBD2
size: once
J: TRBJ2-3
V: TRBV7-9
DNA: TGTGCCAGCAGCTACCGGGCTAGCGGGTATGCAAATACGCAGTATTTT
CDR3: CASSYRASGYANTQYF